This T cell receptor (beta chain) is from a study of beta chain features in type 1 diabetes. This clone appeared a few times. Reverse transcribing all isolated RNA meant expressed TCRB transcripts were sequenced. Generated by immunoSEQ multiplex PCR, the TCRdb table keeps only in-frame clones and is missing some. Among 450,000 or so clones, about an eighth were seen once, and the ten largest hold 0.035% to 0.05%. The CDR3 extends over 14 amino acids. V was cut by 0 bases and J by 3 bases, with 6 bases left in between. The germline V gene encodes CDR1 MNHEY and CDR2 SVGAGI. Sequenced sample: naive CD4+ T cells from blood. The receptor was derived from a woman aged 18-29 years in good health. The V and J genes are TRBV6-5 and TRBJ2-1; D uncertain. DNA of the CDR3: TGTGCCAGCAGTTACTCGAAGATCTACAATGAGCAGTTCTTC. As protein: CASSYSKIYNEQFF.